Presented here are 9 T cell receptor beta chains from one specimen sequenced in a study of identical twins. From the 5' RACE reads, TCRdb called clonotypes with MiXCR, one entry per CDR3 protein. The table shows roughly 710,000 distinct CDR3 sequences, with 6.1% occurring only once. Sequenced input: naive T cells sorted from blood. The origin of the receptors is a young man in good health.

This rearrangement joins TRBV6-1 to TRBJ2-4; possible D gene TRBD1, 5 bases. Germline V lookup: CDR1 MNHNS, CDR2 SASEGT. The CDR3 contains 16 residues. Trimming shortened V by 5 bases and J by 0 bases, and 14 bases separated the two germline ends. The CDR3 spells CASSPTLQVAKNIQYF. The CDR3 region has the DNA TGTGCCAGCAGTCCGACTCTACAGGTAGCCAAAAACATTCAGTACTTC.

This clonotype has a count of ten or more. The chain is built from TRBV5-1 and TRBJ1-1; D not resolved. The CDR3 totals 10 residues. Trimming left V 4 bases short and J 9 bases short, with 7 bases between. CDR1 SGHRS and CDR2 YFSETQ come from the germline V gene. The CDR3 nucleotides are TGCGCCAGCAGCGGTAAGAAAGCTTTCTTT. This gives the protein CASSGKKAFF.

On this clonotype: The missing conserved phenylalanine or tryptophan at the end of this CDR3 makes a read error likely. V gene TRBV7-2 combines with J gene TRBJ2-7, with 10 bases identical to TRBD1. Trimming at V came to 0 bases and at J to 5 bases, leaving 4 bases not matched to a gene. CDR3 length: 15 residues. Germline V gene sequence: CDR1 SGHTA, CDR2 FQGNSA. CDR3 nucleotides: TGTGCCAGCAGCTTAGCGGGACAGGGGCCCCACGAGCAGTACTTA. It yields the protein CASSLAGQGPHEQYL.

A single count supports this clonotype. V and J are TRBV24-1 and TRBJ2-6; 8 positions agree with TRBD1. Looked up from germline, CDR1 is KGHDR and CDR2 is SFDVKD. Trimming removed 12 bases from V and 2 bases from J; junction bases left unmatched: 2. CDR3 length equals 13 residues. The chain's CDR3 is CAVRGPGANVLTF. The DNA for the CDR3 is TGTGCCGTCAGGGGGCCTGGGGCCAACGTCCTGACTTTC.

Ten or more counts support this clonotype. This chain uses TRBV20-1 with TRBJ1-3, with D unresolved. Per germline, CDR1 DFQATT and CDR2 SNEGSKA (reference sequence). This CDR3 is built from 15 residues. V was trimmed by 1 base and J by 0 bases, leaving 10 bases between them. The CDR3 sequence: CSARGSSTSGNTIYF. In DNA form, the CDR3 reads TGCAGTGCTAGAGGGTCCTCCACCTCTGGAAACACCATATATTTT.

In its sample, this clonotype was seen many times. J is TRBJ2-1 and V is TRBV6-5; 11 positions agree with TRBD1. This CDR3 comprises 16 residues. CDR1 and CDR2 (germline): MNHEY, SVGAGI. V lost 1 base to trimming and J lost 9 bases; unmatched junction nucleotides: 8. The CDR3 coding sequence is TGTGCCAGCAGTTACTTTGGACAGGGGGCTCATAGTGAGCAGTTCTTC. This encodes CASSYFGQGAHSEQFF.

The chain has TRBV5-1 and TRBJ2-7, with D possibly matching TRBD1 (6 bases). The CDR3 contains 11 residues. Looked up from germline, CDR1 is SGHRS and CDR2 is YFSETQ. V lost 4 bases to trimming and J lost 6 bases, with 8 bases between them. Here the CDR3 reads CASSGGFEQYF. CDR3 nucleotide sequence: TGCGCCAGCAGCGGGGGCTTCGAGCAGTACTTC.

This clonotype was recorded a few times. This chain joins TRBV6-5 and TRBJ2-3; D is ambiguous. CDR1 is MNHEY and CDR2 is SVGAGI in the germline V gene. Trimming cost V 2 bases and J 10 bases, with 16 bases left between them. CDR3 size: 14 residues. The DNA of the CDR3 is TGTGCCAGCAGTTACGGCCCGTTCGGGTCCCCGCAGTATTTT. Encoded protein: CASSYGPFGSPQYF.

This clonotype occurred many times. The J gene is TRBJ2-1, the V gene TRBV4-3, with no clear D. The CDR3 contains 14 residues. Trimming shortened V by 1 base and J by 11 bases, and 15 bases separated the two germline ends. Germline V gene data show CDR1 as LGHNA and CDR2 as YSLEER. The CDR3 region is CASSQVERMSKQFF. The DNA for the CDR3 is TGCGCCAGCAGCCAAGTAGAACGCATGAGCAAGCAGTTCTTC.